This T cell receptor (beta chain) comes out of a study of cytotoxic CD8 clonotypes in ibrutinib-treated CLL. Study as a whole: Once treatment had gone on for a median of around eleven months, range 6 to 36, response samples were drawn. Whole-study findings and limits: Increased clonality at ibrutinib response gave way to a return toward baseline at progression. Collection times varied between progressing and sustained-remission patients.

CDR3 length: 11 amino acids. Germline V gene lookup returns CDR1 SGHAT and CDR2 FQDESV (reference sequence). The protocol was immunoSEQ multiplex PCR, while the TCRdb copy is restricted to in-frame clones and leaves out a portion. This sample yields some 150,000 clones, of which roughly 80% are seen a single time; around 30% belongs to the top ten. Of note for this clone: Its specificity is unknown. The junction shows a germline mismatch at one end, possibly a read error.

The TCR comes from a human donor with chronic lymphocytic leukemia. The chain is built from TRBV11-1 and TRBJ1-2; no definite D call. The sample here was PBMCs, taken after 12 months of ibrutinib treatment. CDR3 loop: CASSLGGRARF. The CDR3 region has the DNA TGTGCCAGCAGCTTGGGTGGTAGAGCGAGGTTC.